The entry below gives a single TCR beta chain sequence along with its context. Its antigen target is currently unknown. No base quality information exists; no much larger clone differs at one position. CDR1 and CDR2, per the germline V gene (reference sequence), are DFQATT and SNEGSKA. From cysteine to phenylalanine, the CDR3 is 13 amino acids long. Only the CDR3 region is kept as DNA, spanning 39 bases read in frame from base 1. This entry comes from a study of blood T cells in healthy people across ages (dated by TCRdb to the mid-2010s). Regarding the research as a whole: Template switching captured roughly one uniquely barcoded TCR beta cDNA molecule per two T cells in model experiments. To avoid experimental bias, donors of different ages were distributed randomly across sequencing lanes. The donors were split into four age groups: young (average 16 years), middle-aged (roughly 39), aged (about 56) and long-lived (roughly 80). For two donors (one aged 18 to 30 and one aged 80 or older), the study analyzed two additional independent replicas of 1 million unique cDNA reads from the same blood draw. The study measured age-related changes in TCR beta repertoire diversity using deep sequencing normalized with unique cDNA molecular identifiers.

The full study reports these points: Observed TCR beta diversity correlated strongly with the percentage of naive T cells measured by flow cytometry. Because donor CMV infection status was unknown, age-related changes in expanded clonotypes were potentially confounded. Since profiling was done on bulk unsorted PBMCs, naive and antigen-experienced compartments could not be conclusively compared. Compared with the aged group, the long-lived group had more naive CD4+ T cells, fewer expanded clones and increased TCR diversity, suggesting age selection. Estimates of total diversity based on one million sequenced T cells were regarded as lower bounds and as underestimates. Observed TCR beta diversity per million T cells fell roughly linearly with age, and a significant reduction was already apparent by age about 38.

The donors were some 39 Caucasian individuals from Russia, aged roughly 6 to 90 years, who were systemically healthy. Each donor gave 8 to 10 milliliters of peripheral blood, drawn into EDTA-treated Vacutainer tubes. PBMCs were isolated by Ficoll-Paque density-gradient centrifugation, with at least 6 million obtained per sample. Total RNA was extracted from PBMCs with Trizol reagent, with at least 5.5 micrograms obtained per sample. For every donor, flow cytometry on a PBMC aliquot measured the percentage of naive CD45RAhigh/CD27high T cells. Library prep was done by 5' RACE. The sequencer was an Illumina HiSeq 2500. A second about 7 to 11 cycle PCR used a sample-barcoded 5' primer and a J-beta primer mix. Each TCR beta cDNA molecule received a unique molecular identifier from a template-switch 5' adaptor carrying 12 random nucleotides. Each sample yielded at least 2.5 million CDR3-containing paired-end reads. The Mint cDNA synthesis kit, primed by a TRBC-specific oligonucleotide, was used to synthesize first-strand cDNA from all RNA. Following uracil-DNA glycosylase treatment, a first 18-cycle PCR with universal primers M1SS and BC2_uni_R was performed on all cDNA. The source study handled its data this way. Normalization of each sample was performed by random selection of 1 million high-quality reads, each carrying a distinct molecular identifier. Reads sharing molecular identifiers were discarded rather than binned into consensus sequences. MiTCR, set to a Q25 quality threshold and the strictest error-elimination algorithm, was used for CDR3 identification, clonotype clustering and error correction. Lower-bound total TCR beta diversity was estimated with a nonparametric unseen species model using Euler transformation. TCRdb reworked the public reads: Q25 trimming with fastp, MiXCR clone assembly, productive beta chains retained. Every entry covers one CDR3 protein and lists the most common genes and DNA from its rows. The V and J calls shown here were made by TCRdb, not taken from the authors' results. Across this sample there are around 800,000 distinct CDR3 sequences, with about 47% seen only once. Of the sample, 15% to 20% falls within the top ten clones.

The receptor was isolated from an older man in good health. The chain was built from TRBV20-1 and TRBJ2-1; the D gene is unclear. The tail of the sequence fits TRBJ2-7 better, so the J call may be wrong. Sequenced sample: blood. The CDR3 loop reads CSARGYFPYEQYF. Here is the DNA: TGCAGTGCTAGAGGATACTTCCCCTACGAGCAGTACTTC.